The 10 T cell receptor beta chains presented below share a single source sample, sequenced in a study of OX40 agonist ivuxolimab in advanced cancers. Library creation used the immunoSEQ multiplex PCR assay. TCRdb carries this immuneACCESS record with in-frame sequences only. Its versions omit some clonotypes, under half of them owing to an unresolved V gene in the studies checked, with the rest unexplained. The sample yields about 80,000 clones; just over 85% were counted once. The top ten clones comprise approximately 2% of the sample. The specimen comprised CD4+ or CD8+ T cells sorted from blood, sampled in a trial of the OX40 agonist ivuxolimab. These receptors all stem from an adult with an advanced solid tumor such as melanoma, head and neck, liver or kidney cancer.

CDR3 in amino acids: CASSLSRDRSSPLHF. CDR3 coding DNA: TGTGCCAGCAGCTTATCCAGGGATAGGAGTTCACCCCTCCACTTT. The chain links TRBV7-3 to TRBJ1-6, with D maybe TRBD1 (5 bases). The germline CDR1 and CDR2 sequences are SGHTA and FQGTGA. Trimming cost V 2 bases and J 9 bases, with 14 bases left between them. This CDR3 has 15 residues.

The rearrangement joins TRBV28 to TRBJ2-7; D uncertain. Germline V lookup: CDR1 MDHEN, CDR2 SYDVKM. The CDR3 runs 11 residues. Trimming left V 6 bases short and J 3 bases short, with 6 bases between. CDR3 in DNA: TGTGCCAGCAGGGAATACTACGAGCAGTACTTC. It specifies CASREYYEQYF.

The chain combines TRBV7-8 with TRBJ2-6; 10 nucleotides match TRBD2. The CDR3 length is 17 residues. Trimming cost V 5 bases and J 0 bases; bases outside gene matches: 4. CDR1 is SGHVS, CDR2 FQNEAQ, per germline. The CDR3 DNA reads TGTGCCAGCAGCCGACTAGCGGGTTTCTCTGGGGCCAACGTCCTGACTTTC. This translates into CASSRLAGFSGANVLTF.

The chain is built from TRBV6-5 and TRBJ1-3; D unclear. This CDR3 has 14 residues. Per germline, CDR1 MNHEY and CDR2 SVGAGI. Trimming shortened V by 6 bases and J by 2 bases, and 11 bases separated the two germline ends. This CDR3 is CASSQRRAGNTIYF. The CDR3 DNA reads TGTGCCAGCAGCCAAAGGAGGGCTGGAAACACCATATATTTT.

The rearrangement links TRBV10-1 to TRBJ2-3; D not certain. In germline, CDR1 is WNHNN, CDR2 SYGVQD (reference sequence). V was cut by 0 bases and J by 3 bases, with 7 bases left in between. This CDR3 has 14 residues. CDR3 sequence (DNA): TGCGCCAGCAGTGAGTCTAGAATGACAGATACGCAGTATTTT. Protein sequence: CASSESRMTDTQYF.

This chain links TRBV18 with TRBJ1-6, with 9 bases matching TRBD1. Per the germline V gene, CDR1 is KGHSH and CDR2 is LQKENI. This CDR3 has 14 amino acids. With 6 bases clipped from V and 5 bases from J, the junction kept 2 bases outside the gene matches. In nucleotides, the CDR3 is TGTGCCAGCTCCCGGGACAGGGATAATTCACCCCTCCACTTT. This gives the protein CASSRDRDNSPLHF.

In nucleotides, the CDR3 is TGCGCCAGCAGCCCCAGGGCCGGAGGCGGGGAGCTGTTTTTT. It yields the protein CASSPRAGGGELFF. The V call is TRBV5-1, the J call TRBJ2-2; D tentatively fits TRBD1 or TRBD2 (5 bases each). The V end lost 4 bases, the J end lost 7 bases, and 14 bases lay between the germline ends. The germline V gene encodes CDR1 SGHRS and CDR2 YFSETQ. There are 14 residues in the CDR3.

The J gene is TRBJ2-1, the V gene TRBV5-1; the D gene could be TRBD1 or TRBD2 (5 bases each). CDR1 and CDR2 (germline): SGHRS, YFSETQ. V lost 4 bases and J lost 7, with 15 bases in between. CDR3 length equals 14 residues. CDR3 sequence (DNA): TGCGCCAGCAGCAAAGGGACCTCGGGGAATGAGCAGTTCTTC. Protein product: CASSKGTSGNEQFF. Full variable domain (remainder filled in from reference TRBV5-1 and TRBJ2-1): KAGVTQTPRYLIKTRGQQVTLSCSPISGHRSVSWYQQTPGQGLQFLFEYFSETQRNKGNFPGRFSGRQFSNSRSEMNVSTLELGDSALYLCASSKGTSGNEQFFGPGTRLTVL.

V usage is TRBV10-2 and J usage is TRBJ1-1, with D uncertain. This CDR3 contains 13 residues. The V end lost 2 bases, the J end lost 1 base, and 5 bases lay between the germline ends. CDR1 and CDR2 (germline): WSHSY, SAAADI. As DNA, the CDR3 is TGCGCCAGCAGTGAGGTAAGGAACACTGAAGCTTTCTTT. This sequence encodes CASSEVRNTEAFF.

The table lists this clone with a few counts. The CDR3 DNA sequence: TGTGCCAGCAGCAAACACGCTAGCGGGGGAGCCTACGAGCAGTACTTC. It yields the protein CASSKHASGGAYEQYF. The V gene is TRBV6-6, the J gene TRBJ2-7; 10 positions match TRBD2. V lost 6 bases and J lost 2; bases outside the gene matches: 10. This CDR3 is built from 16 residues. CDR1 and CDR2 from the germline V gene are MNHNY and SVGAGI (reference sequence).